This entry lists 31 T cell receptor beta chains sequenced from one sample in a study of cytotoxic CD8 clonotypes in ibrutinib-treated CLL. The assay was immunoSEQ multiplex PCR, and TCRdb's table has in-frame clones only and misses some. The table lists about 68,000 clones, 80% of them singletons. The input for sequencing was PBMCs, taken at disease progression, from a patient treated with ibrutinib. The receptors originated from a human donor with chronic lymphocytic leukemia.

The gene calls are TRBV19 and TRBJ1-2; 8 positions agree with TRBD1. CDR3 size: 13 residues. Looked up from germline, CDR1 is LNHDA and CDR2 is SQIVND (reference sequence). Germline trimming cut 5 bases from V and 4 bases from J; bases unmatched to any gene: 3. CDR3 DNA: TGTGCCAGTAGTCAGGGGGCTAGCTATGGCTACACCTTC. It specifies CASSQGASYGYTF.

The chain recombines TRBV5-1 with TRBJ1-4; TRBD1 is a possible D gene (5 bases). The V and J ends lost 0 bases and 5 bases respectively, with 11 bases between them. The CDR3 runs 15 residues. Germline V gene data show CDR1 as SGHRS and CDR2 as YFSETQ. CDR3 nucleotides: TGCGCCAGCAGCTTGGTGACCGGACAAAATGAAAAACTGTTTTTT. Translating it yields CASSLVTGQNEKLFF. The full variable domain, in which reference TRBV5-1 and TRBJ1-4 provide the parts outside the CDR3, is KAGVTQTPRYLIKTRGQQVTLSCSPISGHRSVSWYQQTPGQGLQFLFEYFSETQRNKGNFPGRFSGRQFSNSRSEMNVSTLELGDSALYLCASSLVTGQNEKLFFGSGTQLSVL.

The V and J genes are TRBV15 and TRBJ1-1, with D perhaps matching TRBD1 (5 bases). V lost 1 base and J lost 5, with 11 bases in between. This CDR3 is built from 14 residues. Germline V gene data show CDR1 as LNHNV and CDR2 as YYDKDF (reference sequence). As DNA, the CDR3 is TGTGCCACCAGCAGAGTTCCGGGGGAAACTGAAGCTTTCTTT. The encoded protein is CATSRVPGETEAFF.

V gene TRBV19 combines with J gene TRBJ2-1; the D gene could be TRBD1 or TRBD2 (6 bases each). The V end was cut by 4 bases, the J end by 8 bases, with 18 bases between. Germline CDR1 LNHDA, CDR2 SQIVND (reference sequence). The CDR3 extends over 15 amino acids. CDR3 nucleotides: TGTGCCAGTAGTACCCCGGGGGCCTCCTCCGATGAGCAGTTCTTC. It yields the protein CASSTPGASSDEQFF.

The rearrangement links TRBV7-9 to TRBJ1-2, with 9 bases identical to TRBD1. V lost 1 base to trimming and J lost 8 bases; unmatched junction nucleotides: 8. Germline V lookup: CDR1 SEHNR, CDR2 FQNEAQ (reference sequence). CDR3 length: 15 amino acids. The CDR3 nucleotides read TGTGCCAGCAGCTTAGGACAGGGGGGGTCTTACGGCTACACCTTC. This translates into CASSLGQGGSYGYTF.

The chain is built from TRBV4-1 and TRBJ2-7; TRBD2 agrees at 13 bases. The CDR3 spans 20 residues. After removal of 0 bases from V and 5 bases from J, the junction contained 16 bases not matched to a gene. Germline-derived CDR1 and CDR2 are MGHRA and YSYEKL. The DNA of the CDR3 is TGCGCCAGCAGCCAAGAGAGGGGTAGACTAGCGGGGGGAATGGGGGACGAGCAGTACTTC. This encodes CASSQERGRLAGGMGDEQYF.

V usage is TRBV15 and J usage is TRBJ1-3; D call uncertain. This CDR3 has 15 amino acids. V lost 1 base, J lost 0 bases, and 7 bases lay in between. Germline loops: CDR1 LNHNV, CDR2 YYDKDF (reference sequence). For the CDR3, the DNA is TGTGCCACCAGCAGAGGACTGCTCTCTGGAAACACCATATATTTT. This codes for CATSRGLLSGNTIYF.

The chain uses TRBV18 and TRBJ1-3; D not resolved. The CDR3 loop spans 16 amino acids. Trimming pared 1 base from V and 0 bases from J, leaving 10 bases between. The germline V gene has CDR1 KGHSH and CDR2 LQKENI. Written as DNA, the CDR3 is TGTGCCAGCTCACCACGAGACGGAGACTCTGGAAACACCATATATTTT. The encoded protein is CASSPRDGDSGNTIYF.

The chain links TRBV2 to TRBJ2-6, with D hard to call. V shed 5 bases and J shed 5 bases, with 10 bases lying between them. This CDR3 spans 14 amino acids. In germline, CDR1 is SNHLY, CDR2 FYNNEI. The CDR3 region is CASSHGSRANVLTF. Here the CDR3 DNA reads TGTGCCAGCAGTCACGGGTCGCGGGCCAACGTCCTGACTTTC.

The CDR3 spells CASSSGTGSYEQYF. Written as DNA, the CDR3 is TGTGCCAGCAGCTCCGGGACAGGCTCCTACGAGCAGTACTTC. J is TRBJ2-7 and V is TRBV5-4, with 8 bases aligning to TRBD1. CDR3 size: 14 residues. The V and J ends lost 3 bases and 0 bases, in that order; junction bases with no gene match: 2. Germline lookup yields CDR1 SGHNT and CDR2 YYREEE (reference sequence).

The V and J genes are TRBV7-9 and TRBJ2-7; D ambiguous. Trimming left V 1 base short and J 3 bases short, with 10 bases between. This CDR3 has 14 amino acids. Germline V gene sequence: CDR1 SEHNR, CDR2 FQNEAQ (reference sequence). CDR3 coding DNA: TGTGCCAGCAGCTTAGATGTAGCTTACTACGAGCAGTACTTC. It is translated as CASSLDVAYYEQYF.

This chain links TRBV7-5 with TRBJ1-5; the table's TRBD1 call for D was not verified on the DNA. TRBV7-5 is termed a pseudogene. This CDR3 has 19 residues. CDR3 sequence reads: CVRSPFTGIDRLFCQPQHF. The DNA for the CDR3 is TGTGTCAGAAGCCCTTTTACCGGAATTGACAGGTTATTTTGTCAGCCCCAGCATTTT.

The chain uses TRBV10-2 and TRBJ2-7; 9 bases map to TRBD1. The CDR3 spans 14 residues. V lost 10 bases and J lost 0; bases outside the gene matches: 7. Germline-derived CDR1 and CDR2 are WSHSY and SAAADI. The CDR3 protein is CATLDRGGSYEQYF. The CDR3 DNA follows: TGCGCCACCCTAGACAGGGGGGGCTCCTACGAGCAGTACTTC.

This clone was seen more than once but under ten times. This chain links TRBV29-1 with TRBJ1-4; D perhaps matches TRBD1 (5 bases). V was cut by 7 bases and J by 11 bases, with 23 bases left in between. Germline lookup yields CDR1 SQVTM and CDR2 ANQGSEA. This CDR3 region has 14 residues. The CDR3 nucleotides are TGCAGCGCAATCCCTTCAGGGTTGGAGGGGAAACTGTTTTTT. Translation: CSAIPSGLEGKLFF.

The V call is TRBV19, the J call TRBJ1-5, with 7 positions matching TRBD1. Germline V lookup: CDR1 LNHDA, CDR2 SQIVND (reference sequence). V gave up 5 bases and J gave up 4 bases; unmatched junction bases: 5. This CDR3 spans 14 amino acids. CDR3 bases: TGTGCCAGTAGTTGGCACAGGGGTAATCAGCCCCAGCATTTT. Encoded protein: CASSWHRGNQPQHF.

The genes are TRBV5-1 and TRBJ2-3; TRBD1 matches at 8 bases. The CDR3 covers 14 residues. CDR1 and CDR2 from the germline V gene are SGHRS and YFSETQ. The V gene end was trimmed by 4 bases and the J gene end by 3 bases; junction bases not matched to a gene: 4. Here the CDR3 DNA reads TGCGCCAGCAGCGCGACAGGGGCTACAGATACGCAGTATTTT. Translated, it gives CASSATGATDTQYF.

This clone has a single count. Other nucleotide sequences from this sample produce the same CDR3. The chain joins TRBV6-5 to TRBJ1-1, with D hard to call. The CDR3 is 14 residues long. Looked up from germline, CDR1 is MNHEY and CDR2 is SVGAGI. V was trimmed by 8 bases and J by 0 bases, leaving 13 bases between them. The CDR3 region is CASRPAGVNTEAFF. CDR3 nucleotide sequence: TGTGCCAGCCGCCCCGCAGGAGTGAACACTGAAGCTTTCTTT.

This clone has only a few counts. The chain links TRBV7-9 to TRBJ2-7; D is ambiguous. Looked up from germline, CDR1 is SEHNR and CDR2 is FQNEAQ (reference sequence). The CDR3 is 15 amino acids. V lost 3 bases and J 4 bases, leaving 16 bases between the germline ends. This CDR3 is CASSLVSGVGYEQYF. The CDR3, as DNA: TGTGCCAGCAGCTTGGTGAGTGGCGTGGGGTACGAGCAGTACTTC. Full variable domain (remainder filled in from reference TRBV7-9 and TRBJ2-7): DTGVSQNPRHKITKRGQNVTFRCDPISEHNRLYWYRQTLGQGPEFLTYFQNEAQLEKSRLLSDRFSAERPKGSFSTLEIQRTEQGDSAMYLCASSLVSGVGYEQYFGPGTRLTVT.

The chain joins TRBV5-1 to TRBJ2-1; D is unresolved. CDR3 size: 14 residues. V was shortened by 2 bases and J by 4 bases, with 10 bases between the two germline ends. CDR1 is SGHRS and CDR2 is YFSETQ in the germline V gene. CDR3 protein: CASSFSETYNEQFF. CDR3 sequence (DNA): TGCGCCAGCAGCTTCTCGGAAACATACAATGAGCAGTTCTTC. Together with reference TRBV5-1 and TRBJ2-1, the CDR3 gives the full variable domain: KAGVTQTPRYLIKTRGQQVTLSCSPISGHRSVSWYQQTPGQGLQFLFEYFSETQRNKGNFPGRFSGRQFSNSRSEMNVSTLELGDSALYLCASSFSETYNEQFFGPGTRLTVL.

The J gene is TRBJ2-3, the V gene TRBV15; D not certain. Germline CDR1 reads LNHNV; CDR2 reads YYDKDF (reference sequence). Trimming removed 0 bases from V and 0 bases from J, with 16 bases in between. The CDR3 is made up of 18 amino acids. For the CDR3, the DNA is TGTGCCACCAGCAGAGATGTAGACGGCTATACTAGCACAGATACGCAGTATTTT. Its translation: CATSRDVDGYTSTDTQYF. The full variable domain, in which reference TRBV15 and TRBJ2-3 provide the parts outside the CDR3, is DAMVIQNPRYQVTQFGKPVTLSCSQTLNHNVMYWYQQKSSQAPKLLFHYYDKDFNNEADTPDNFQSRRPNTSFCFLDIRSPGLGDTAMYLCATSRDVDGYTSTDTQYFGPGTRLTVL.

The CDR3 reads CASSFQRGYEQYF. The CDR3 DNA sequence: TGCGCCAGCAGCTTCCAAAGGGGCTACGAGCAGTACTTC. The rearrangement links TRBV5-1 to TRBJ2-7; D might be TRBD1 (5 bases). The CDR3 is made up of 13 amino acids. The V end lost 2 bases, the J end lost 3 bases, and 9 bases lay between the germline ends. Per the germline V gene, CDR1 is SGHRS and CDR2 is YFSETQ.

This clone appeared once. This chain links TRBV19 with TRBJ2-7, with TRBD2 identical over 7 bases. Unmatched junction bases numbered 6, after V lost 7 bases and J lost 0 bases. Germline V gene lookup returns CDR1 LNHDA and CDR2 SQIVND (reference sequence). CDR3 length: 14 residues. The CDR3 reads CASKLAGVSYEQYF. The CDR3 DNA reads as TGTGCCAGTAAGCTGGCGGGAGTCTCCTACGAGCAGTACTTC. The full variable domain, its missing parts supplied by reference TRBV19 and TRBJ2-7, is DGGITQSPKYLFRKEGQNVTLSCEQNLNHDAMYWYRQDPGQGLRLIYYSQIVNDFQKGDIAEGYSVSREKKESFPLTVTSAQKNPTAFYLCASKLAGVSYEQYFGPGTRLTVT.

CDR3 DNA sequence: TGCAGTGCTAGACCCAGAGGGGAAGCTTTCTTT. It translates to CSARPRGEAFF. The J gene is TRBJ1-1, the V gene TRBV20-1; D uncertain. This CDR3 spans 11 amino acids. V lost 2 bases and J 8 bases, leaving 9 bases between the germline ends. Per the germline V gene, CDR1 is DFQATT and CDR2 is SNEGSKA (reference sequence).

The genes are TRBV11-2 and TRBJ2-1; D may be TRBD2 (7 bases). In germline, CDR1 is SGHAT, CDR2 FQNNGV. V lost 5 bases and J 7 bases, leaving 21 bases between the germline ends. The CDR3 sequence is 16 residues long. The CDR3 region is CASSHSGGGPWNEQFF. Here the CDR3 DNA reads TGTGCCAGCAGCCACAGTGGGGGGGGGCCGTGGAATGAGCAGTTCTTC. Full variable domain (outside the CDR3, taken from reference TRBV11-2 and TRBJ2-1): EAGVAQSPRYKIIEKRQSVAFWCNPISGHATLYWYQQILGQGPKLLIQFQNNGVVDDSQLPKDRFSAERLKGVDSTLKIQPAKLEDSAVYLCASSHSGGGPWNEQFFGPGTRLTVL.

The chain combines TRBV7-8 with TRBJ1-3; perhaps TRBD1 as D (5 bases). Trimming cost V 5 bases and J 4 bases, with 15 bases left between them. Germline lookup yields CDR1 SGHVS and CDR2 FQNEAQ. This CDR3 comprises 15 residues. The CDR3 DNA reads TGTGCCAGCAGCCTTAGGGGAAATGGGGGAAACACCATATATTTT. Its protein product is CASSLRGNGGNTIYF.

The chain combines TRBV19 with TRBJ1-2, with 7 bases fitting TRBD1. Germline V lookup: CDR1 LNHDA, CDR2 SQIVND (reference sequence). V lost 5 bases, J lost 8 bases, and 5 bases stayed unmatched. The CDR3 has 12 residues. The CDR3 loop is CASSLQGGGYTF. In DNA form, the CDR3 reads TGTGCCAGTAGTTTGCAGGGGGGCGGCTACACCTTC.

The chain uses TRBV6-5 and TRBJ2-7; D perhaps matches TRBD1 (6 bases). The CDR3 spans 12 residues. The germline V and J ends were trimmed by 6 bases and 12 bases, with 18 bases remaining between them. Germline-derived CDR1 and CDR2 are MNHEY and SVGAGI. CDR3 protein: CASSGQGRRRYF. CDR3 nucleotides: TGTGCCAGCAGCGGGCAGGGGCGCCGGCGGTACTTC.

This chain uses TRBV19 with TRBJ2-7; D perhaps matches TRBD2 (7 bases). Germline V gives CDR1 LNHDA, CDR2 SQIVND (reference sequence). Deletions cut 3 bases from V and 5 bases from J, with 14 bases between. The CDR3 is made up of 14 amino acids. The DNA for the CDR3 is TGTGCCAGTAGTATCGGGGGGCTGCCTAACGAGCAGTACTTC. It yields the protein CASSIGGLPNEQYF. Variable domain in full (rest from reference TRBV19 and TRBJ2-7): DGGITQSPKYLFRKEGQNVTLSCEQNLNHDAMYWYRQDPGQGLRLIYYSQIVNDFQKGDIAEGYSVSREKKESFPLTVTSAQKNPTAFYLCASSIGGLPNEQYFGPGTRLTVT.

The chain has TRBV19 and TRBJ2-7, with D perhaps matching TRBD2 (6 bases). Germline V CDR1 and CDR2: LNHDA, SQIVND (reference sequence). The CDR3 loop spans 14 amino acids. V lost 3 bases, J lost 2 bases, and 11 bases lay in between. In nucleotides, the CDR3 is TGTGCCAGTAGTATTACCGCGGGAACCTACGAGCAGTACTTC. Its translation is CASSITAGTYEQYF.

The chain carries TRBV6-4 and TRBJ2-3; TRBD1 is a possible D gene (5 bases). Germline CDR1 MRHNA, CDR2 SNTAGT. This CDR3 has 14 residues. V was clipped by 3 bases and J by 2 bases, with 9 bases between them. This CDR3 is CASSEARDTDTQYF. The CDR3 nucleotides read TGTGCCAGCAGTGAGGCCAGGGACACAGATACGCAGTATTTT.

The chain joins TRBV5-6 to TRBJ1-3; unclear D gene. The V end was cut by 5 bases, the J end by 0 bases, with 9 bases between. The CDR3 totals 14 residues. The germline CDR1 and CDR2 sequences are SGHDT and YYEEEE. CDR3 bases: TGTGCCAGCAGTCAGCAGGACTCTGGAAACACCATATATTTT. This encodes CASSQQDSGNTIYF.